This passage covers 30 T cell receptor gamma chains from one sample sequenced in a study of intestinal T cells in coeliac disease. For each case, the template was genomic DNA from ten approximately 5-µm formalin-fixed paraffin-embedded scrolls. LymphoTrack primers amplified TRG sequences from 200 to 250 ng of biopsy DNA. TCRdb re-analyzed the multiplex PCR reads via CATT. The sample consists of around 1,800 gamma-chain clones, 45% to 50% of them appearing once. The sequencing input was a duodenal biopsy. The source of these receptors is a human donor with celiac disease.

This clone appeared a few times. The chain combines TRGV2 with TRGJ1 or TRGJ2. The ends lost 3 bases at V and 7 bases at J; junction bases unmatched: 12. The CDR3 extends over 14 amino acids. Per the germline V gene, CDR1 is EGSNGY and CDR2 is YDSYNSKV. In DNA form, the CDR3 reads TGTGCCACCTGGGACCCGGGGGTAGGGTATAAGAAACTCTTT. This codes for CATWDPGVGYKKLF.

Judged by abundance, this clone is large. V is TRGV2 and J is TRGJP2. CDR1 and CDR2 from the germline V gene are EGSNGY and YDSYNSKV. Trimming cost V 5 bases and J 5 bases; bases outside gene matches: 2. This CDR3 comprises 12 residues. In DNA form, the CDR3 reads TGTGCCACCTGGGGGAGTGATTGGATCAAGACGTTT. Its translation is CATWGSDWIKTF.

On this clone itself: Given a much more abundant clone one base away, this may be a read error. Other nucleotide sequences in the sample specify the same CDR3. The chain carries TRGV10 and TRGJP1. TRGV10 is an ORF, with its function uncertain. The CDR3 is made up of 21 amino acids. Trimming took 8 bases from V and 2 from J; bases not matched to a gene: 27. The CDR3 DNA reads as TGTGCTGCGTGGGATTCGGTCCCCTTTCCGGGAGTATACACCACTGGTTGGTTCAAGATATTT. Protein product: CAAWDSVPFPGVYTTGWFKIF.

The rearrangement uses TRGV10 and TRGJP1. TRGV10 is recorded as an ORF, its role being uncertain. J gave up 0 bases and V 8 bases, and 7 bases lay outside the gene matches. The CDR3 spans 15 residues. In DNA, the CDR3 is TGTGCTGCGTGGAAGATCTATACCACTGGTTGGTTCAAGATATTT. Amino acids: CAAWKIYTTGWFKIF.

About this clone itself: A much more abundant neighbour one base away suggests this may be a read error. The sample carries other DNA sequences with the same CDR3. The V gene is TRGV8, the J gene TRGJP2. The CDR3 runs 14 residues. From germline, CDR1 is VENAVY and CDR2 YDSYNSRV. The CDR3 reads CATWDNGSDWIKTF. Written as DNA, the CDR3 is TGTGCCACCTGGGATAACGGTAGTGATTGGATCAAAACGTTT.

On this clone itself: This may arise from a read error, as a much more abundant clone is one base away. The CDR3 DNA reads TGTGCCGCCTGGGATCACACCACTGGTTGGTTCAAGATATTT. This sequence encodes CAAWDHTTGWFKIF. The chain links TRGV8 to TRGJP1. The CDR3 runs 14 residues. Germline-derived CDR1 and CDR2 are VENAVY and YDSYNSRV.

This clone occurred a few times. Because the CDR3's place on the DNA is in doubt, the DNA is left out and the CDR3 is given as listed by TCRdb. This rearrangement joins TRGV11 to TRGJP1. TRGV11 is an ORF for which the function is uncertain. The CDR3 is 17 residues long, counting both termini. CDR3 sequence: CTTVPAGPNTTGWFKIF.

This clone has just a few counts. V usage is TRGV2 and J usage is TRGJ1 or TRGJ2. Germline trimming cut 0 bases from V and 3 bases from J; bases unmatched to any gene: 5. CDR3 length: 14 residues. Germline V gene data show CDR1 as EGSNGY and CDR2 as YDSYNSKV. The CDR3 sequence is CATWDGGPYYKKLF. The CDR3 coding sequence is TGTGCCACCTGGGACGGGGGACCTTATTATAAGAAACTCTTT.

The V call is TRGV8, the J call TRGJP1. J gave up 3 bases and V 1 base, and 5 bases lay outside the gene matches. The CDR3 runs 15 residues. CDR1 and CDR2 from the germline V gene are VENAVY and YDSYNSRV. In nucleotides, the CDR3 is TGTGCCACCTGGGATAGACCTCCCACTGGTTGGTTCAAGATATTT. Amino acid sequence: CATWDRPPTGWFKIF.

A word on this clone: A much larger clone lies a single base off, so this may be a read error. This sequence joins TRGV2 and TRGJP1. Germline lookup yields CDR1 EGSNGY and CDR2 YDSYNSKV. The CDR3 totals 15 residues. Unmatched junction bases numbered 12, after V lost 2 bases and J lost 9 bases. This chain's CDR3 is CATWDVPDASWFKIF. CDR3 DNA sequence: TGTGCCACCTGGGACGTCCCGGACGCTAGTTGGTTCAAGATATTT.

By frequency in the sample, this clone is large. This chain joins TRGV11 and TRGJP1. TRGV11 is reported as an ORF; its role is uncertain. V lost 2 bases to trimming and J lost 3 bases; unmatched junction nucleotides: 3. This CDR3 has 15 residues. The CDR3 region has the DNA TGTGCCTGCTGGATTAGGCGGGCCACTGGTTGGTTCAAGATATTT. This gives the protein CACWIRRATGWFKIF.

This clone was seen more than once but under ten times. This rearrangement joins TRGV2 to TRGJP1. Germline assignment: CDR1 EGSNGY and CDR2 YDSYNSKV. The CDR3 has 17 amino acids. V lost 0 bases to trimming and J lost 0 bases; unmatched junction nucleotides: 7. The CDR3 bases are TGTGCCACCTGGGACGGGCGAAAGGATACCACTGGTTGGTTCAAGATATTT. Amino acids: CATWDGRKDTTGWFKIF.

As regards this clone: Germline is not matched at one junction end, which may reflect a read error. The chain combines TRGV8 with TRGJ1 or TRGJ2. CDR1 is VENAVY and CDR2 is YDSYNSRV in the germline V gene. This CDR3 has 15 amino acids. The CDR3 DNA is TGTGCCACCTGGGATATAGGGGGGAATTATTATACGAAACTCTTT. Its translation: CATWDIGGNYYTKLF.

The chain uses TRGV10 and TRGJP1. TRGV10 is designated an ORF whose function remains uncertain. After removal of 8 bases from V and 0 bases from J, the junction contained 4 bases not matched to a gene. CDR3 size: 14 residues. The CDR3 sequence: CAAWDDTTGWFKIF. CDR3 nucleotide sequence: TGTGCTGCGTGGGACGATACCACTGGTTGGTTCAAGATATTT.

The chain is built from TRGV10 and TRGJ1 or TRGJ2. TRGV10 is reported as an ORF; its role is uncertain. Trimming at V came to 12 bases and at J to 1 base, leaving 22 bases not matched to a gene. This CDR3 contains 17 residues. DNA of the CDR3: TGTGCTGCCGTGGGTTATCCCCCGGGTAGTAATTATTATAAGAAACTCTTT. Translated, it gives CAAVGYPPGSNYYKKLF.

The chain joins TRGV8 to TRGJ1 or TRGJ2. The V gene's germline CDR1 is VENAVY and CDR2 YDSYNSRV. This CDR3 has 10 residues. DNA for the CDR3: TGTGCACCTGGGATCGGGGAGAAACTCTTT. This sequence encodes CAPGIGEKLF.

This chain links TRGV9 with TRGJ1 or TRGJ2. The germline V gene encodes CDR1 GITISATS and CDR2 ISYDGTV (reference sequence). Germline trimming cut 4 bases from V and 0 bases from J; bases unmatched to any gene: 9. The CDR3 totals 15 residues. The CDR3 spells CALWDVHLNYYKKLF. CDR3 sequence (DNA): TGTGCCTTGTGGGACGTTCATTTGAATTATTATAAGAAACTCTTT.

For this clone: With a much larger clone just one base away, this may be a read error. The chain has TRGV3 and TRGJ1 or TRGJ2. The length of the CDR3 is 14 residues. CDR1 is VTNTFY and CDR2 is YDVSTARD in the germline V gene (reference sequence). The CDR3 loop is CAAWDRPRHYKKLF. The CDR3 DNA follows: TGTGCCGCCTGGGACAGGCCCCGGCATTATAAGAAACTCTTT.

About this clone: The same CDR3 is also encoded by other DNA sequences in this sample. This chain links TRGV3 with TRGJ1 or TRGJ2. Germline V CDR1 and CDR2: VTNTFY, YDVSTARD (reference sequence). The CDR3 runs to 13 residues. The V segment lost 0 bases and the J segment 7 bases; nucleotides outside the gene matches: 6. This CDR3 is CATWDRLHYKKLF. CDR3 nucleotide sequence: TGTGCCACCTGGGACAGGCTTCACTATAAGAAACTCTTT.

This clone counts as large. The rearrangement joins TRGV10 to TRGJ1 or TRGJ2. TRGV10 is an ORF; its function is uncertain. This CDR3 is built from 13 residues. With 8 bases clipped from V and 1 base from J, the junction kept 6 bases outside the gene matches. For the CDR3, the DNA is TGTGCTGCGTGGGAGCTAAATTATTATAAGAAACTCTTT. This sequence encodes CAAWELNYYKKLF.

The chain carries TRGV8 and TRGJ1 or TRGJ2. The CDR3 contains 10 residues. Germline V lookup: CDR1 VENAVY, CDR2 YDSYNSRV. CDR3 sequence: CAPGMGQKLF. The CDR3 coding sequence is TGTGCACCTGGGATGGGGCAGAAACTCTTT.

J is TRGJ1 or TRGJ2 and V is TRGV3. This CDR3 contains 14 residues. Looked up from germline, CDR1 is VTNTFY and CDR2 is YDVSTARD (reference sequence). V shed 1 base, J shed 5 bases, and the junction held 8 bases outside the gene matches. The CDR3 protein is CATWDRRGNYKKLF. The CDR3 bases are TGTGCCACCTGGGACAGACGGGGGAATTATAAGAAACTCTTT.

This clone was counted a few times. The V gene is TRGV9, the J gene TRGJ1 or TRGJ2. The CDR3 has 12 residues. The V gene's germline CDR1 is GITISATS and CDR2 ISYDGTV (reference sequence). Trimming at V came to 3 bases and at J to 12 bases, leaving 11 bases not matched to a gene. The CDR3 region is CALWEPQRRKLF. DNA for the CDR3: TGTGCCTTGTGGGAGCCCCAACGTCGGAAACTCTTT.

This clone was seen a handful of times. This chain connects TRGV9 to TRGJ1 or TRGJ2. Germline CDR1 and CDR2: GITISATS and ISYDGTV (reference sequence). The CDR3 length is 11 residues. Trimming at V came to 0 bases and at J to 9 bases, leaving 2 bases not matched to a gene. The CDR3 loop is CALWEVGKKLF. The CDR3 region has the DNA TGTGCCTTGTGGGAGGTGGGTAAGAAACTCTTT.

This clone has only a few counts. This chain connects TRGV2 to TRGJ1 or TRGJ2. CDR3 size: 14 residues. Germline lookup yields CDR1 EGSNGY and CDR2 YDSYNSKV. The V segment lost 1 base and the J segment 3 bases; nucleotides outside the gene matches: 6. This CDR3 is CATWDGTTYYKKLF. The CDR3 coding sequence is TGTGCCACCTGGGACGGCACTACTTATTATAAGAAACTCTTT.

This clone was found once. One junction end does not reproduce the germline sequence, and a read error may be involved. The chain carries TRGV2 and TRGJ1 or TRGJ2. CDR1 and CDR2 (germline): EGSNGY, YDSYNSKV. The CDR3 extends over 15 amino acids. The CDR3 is CATWDGKKIYYKKLF. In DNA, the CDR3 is TGCGCCACCTGGGACGGTAAAAAAATATATTATAAGAAACTCTTT.

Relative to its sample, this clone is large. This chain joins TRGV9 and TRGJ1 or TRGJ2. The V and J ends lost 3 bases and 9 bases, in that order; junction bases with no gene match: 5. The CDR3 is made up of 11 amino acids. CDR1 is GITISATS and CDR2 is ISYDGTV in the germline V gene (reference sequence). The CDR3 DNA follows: TGTGCCTTGTGGGAGACCCCTAAGAAACTCTTT. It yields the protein CALWETPKKLF.

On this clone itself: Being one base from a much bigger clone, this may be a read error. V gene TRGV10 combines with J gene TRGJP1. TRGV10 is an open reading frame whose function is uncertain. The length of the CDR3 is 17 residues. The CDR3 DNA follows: TGTGCTGTGTGGAACATCTGGAGGTATACCACTGGTTGGTTCAAGATATTT. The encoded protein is CAVWNIWRYTTGWFKIF.

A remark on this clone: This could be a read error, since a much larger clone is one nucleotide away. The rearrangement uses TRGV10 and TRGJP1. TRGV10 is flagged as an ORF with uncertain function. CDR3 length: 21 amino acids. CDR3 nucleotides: TGTGCTGCGTGGGATTCGGTCCCCTTTCCGGGAGTATATACCACTGGTTGGCTCAAGATATTT. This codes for CAAWDSVPFPGVYTTGWLKIF.

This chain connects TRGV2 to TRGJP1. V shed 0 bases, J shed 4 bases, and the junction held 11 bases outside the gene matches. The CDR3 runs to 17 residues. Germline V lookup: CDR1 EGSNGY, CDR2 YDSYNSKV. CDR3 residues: CATWDGPSNGTGWFKIF. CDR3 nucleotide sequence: TGTGCCACCTGGGACGGGCCCTCGAATGGCACTGGTTGGTTCAAGATATTT.